The present entry profiles one T cell receptor (beta chain) with its context. Its specificity is unknown. Following RNA extraction, reverse transcription yielded cDNA that acted as the sequencing template. Generated by immunoSEQ multiplex PCR, the TCRdb table keeps only in-frame clones and is missing some. The profile covers over 150,000 clones, with roughly 50% appearing a single time and under 14% taken by the ten largest. The source of the sample is a study of CD8+ T cells in alopecia areata. As for the study in general: Twice a day, 5 to 10 mg of oral tofacitinib was administered to treated patients.

Trimming at V came to 5 bases and at J to 1 base, leaving 5 bases not matched to a gene. Germline lookup yields CDR1 SNHLY and CDR2 FYNNEI. This CDR3 comprises 14 residues. General observations from the study: Tofacitinib significantly brought down scalp clonality and expanded CD8+ clones among top 100. There were also resident alphabeta T cells of normal skin sequenced in scalp samples. Association of baseline CD8+ expansion with response is uncertain owing to one nonresponder.

Described treatment: oral pan-JAK inhibitor, 5-10 mg twice daily. The TCR comes from a human donor with alopecia areata. The rearrangement links TRBV2 to TRBJ2-7; 7 bases agree with TRBD1. Here the sequenced sample was CD8+ T cells sorted from blood, taken at week 24, from a patient treated with tofacitinib. As DNA, the CDR3 is TGTGCCAGCAGTCCTGGACAGGTTTCCTACGAGCAGTACTTC. This sequence encodes CASSPGQVSYEQYF.